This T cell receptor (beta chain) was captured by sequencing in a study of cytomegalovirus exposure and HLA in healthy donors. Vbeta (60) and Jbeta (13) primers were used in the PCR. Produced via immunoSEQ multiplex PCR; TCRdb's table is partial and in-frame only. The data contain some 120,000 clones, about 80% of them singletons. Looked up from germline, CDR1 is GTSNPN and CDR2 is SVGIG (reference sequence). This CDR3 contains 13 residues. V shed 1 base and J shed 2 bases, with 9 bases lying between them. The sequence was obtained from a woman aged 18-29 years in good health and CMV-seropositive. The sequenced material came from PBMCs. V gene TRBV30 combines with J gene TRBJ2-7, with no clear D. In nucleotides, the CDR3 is TGTGCCTGGAGTGGCGTCCTCCCCTACGAGCAGTACTTC. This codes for CAWSGVLPYEQYF.